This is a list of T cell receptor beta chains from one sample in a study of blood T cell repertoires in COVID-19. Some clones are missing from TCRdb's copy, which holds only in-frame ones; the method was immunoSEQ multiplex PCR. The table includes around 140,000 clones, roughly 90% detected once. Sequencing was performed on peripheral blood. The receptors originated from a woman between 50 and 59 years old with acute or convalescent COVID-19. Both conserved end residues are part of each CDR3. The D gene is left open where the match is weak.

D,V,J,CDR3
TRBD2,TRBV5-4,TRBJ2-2,CASSLPLAGGNTGELFF
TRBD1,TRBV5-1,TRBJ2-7,CASSLRQGVRSEQYF
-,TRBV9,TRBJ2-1,CASSVERAFYNEQFF
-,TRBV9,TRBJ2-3,CASSVGWAGPGHTQYF
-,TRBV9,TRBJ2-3,CASSPRGTTDTQYF
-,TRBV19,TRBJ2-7,CASSMDGVLSSYEQYF
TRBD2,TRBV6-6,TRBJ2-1,CASRRQRGGRNEQFF
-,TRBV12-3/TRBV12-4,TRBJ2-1,CASTDLYEQFF
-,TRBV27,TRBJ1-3,CASSFTYSSGNTIYF
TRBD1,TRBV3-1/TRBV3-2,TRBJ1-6,CASSQRDSPYSPLHF
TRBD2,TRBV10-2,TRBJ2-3,CASRGSLAGVADTQYF
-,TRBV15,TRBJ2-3,CATSRDESTDTQYF
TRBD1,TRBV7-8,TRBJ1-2,CASSFLTGRMGADGYTF
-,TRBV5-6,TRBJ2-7,CASSSRGSSYEQYF
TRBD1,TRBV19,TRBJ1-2,CASIRTGGNYGYTF
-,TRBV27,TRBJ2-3,CASSLYQGRTDTQYF
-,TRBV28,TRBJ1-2,CASGLTYALDYGYTF
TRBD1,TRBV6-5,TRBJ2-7,CASRGQGANEQYF
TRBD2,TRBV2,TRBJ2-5,CASSPTNPGLAKETQYF
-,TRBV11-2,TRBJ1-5,CASSFHRSKPQHF
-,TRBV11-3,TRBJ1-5,CASSLDLGPSNQPQHF
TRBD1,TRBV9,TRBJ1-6,CASSVAGGTGVIYNSPLHF
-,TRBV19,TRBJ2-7,CASSTTGILGEQYF
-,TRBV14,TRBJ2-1,CASSQEGALLHNEQFF